What follows are 9 T cell receptor beta chains derived from one specimen sequenced in a study of blood T cell repertoires in COVID-19. Libraries were prepared by immunoSEQ multiplex PCR; TCRdb keeps only in-frame clonotypes and omits some of them. The sample carries roughly 460,000 clones, roughly 89% recorded once. Sequenced material: peripheral blood. The source of these receptors is a man between 18 and 35 years old with COVID-19, enrolled during active disease.

This chain links TRBV6-2 or TRBV6-3 with TRBJ2-1; 9 bases are shared with TRBD2. CDR1 and CDR2 (germline): MNHEY, SVGEGT. The CDR3 runs 14 residues. V was clipped by 5 bases and J by 7 bases; unmatched bases: 6. The DNA of the CDR3 is TGTGCCAGCAGTCTTAGCGGGAGTTTAAATGAGCAGTTCTTC. Residues: CASSLSGSLNEQFF.

CDR3 bases: TGTGCCAGCAGTGACGGGACTAGTGGACACGATACGCAGTATTTT. It translates to CASSDGTSGHDTQYF. This chain connects TRBV6-4 to TRBJ2-3; 8 positions agree with TRBD2. The CDR3 covers 15 residues. Germline-derived CDR1 and CDR2 are MRHNA and SNTAGT. V shed 2 bases and J 6 bases; nucleotides not matched to a gene: 7.

Ten or more counts support this clone. V gene TRBV29-1 combines with J gene TRBJ2-1, with 7 bases lining up with TRBD1. This CDR3 is built from 12 residues. From germline, CDR1 is SQVTM and CDR2 ANQGSEA. The V segment lost 7 bases and the J segment 14 bases; nucleotides outside the gene matches: 14. The CDR3 nucleotides are TGCAGCGCGAACCCAGGGGACAGTTGGGAGTTCTTC. This sequence encodes CSANPGDSWEFF.

The chain uses TRBV10-1 and TRBJ1-1; D is unclear. Trimming removed 5 bases from V and 2 bases from J, with 9 bases in between. Looked up from germline, CDR1 is WNHNN and CDR2 is SYGVQD (reference sequence). The CDR3 sequence is 13 residues long. CDR3 nucleotide sequence: TGCGCCAGCAGTCCTCGACACAACACTGAAGCTTTCTTT. This translates into CASSPRHNTEAFF.

The rearrangement joins TRBV24-1 to TRBJ1-2, with TRBD1 matching 7 bases. The CDR3 consists of 14 residues. Germline-derived CDR1 and CDR2 are KGHDR and SFDVKD. J gave up 4 bases and V 3 bases, and 4 bases lay outside the gene matches. CDR3 sequence: CATSDIDRAYGYTF. The CDR3 nucleotides are TGTGCCACCAGTGATATTGACAGGGCCTATGGCTACACCTTC.

The V call is TRBV6-1, the J call TRBJ2-7, with 9 bases fitting TRBD2. CDR1 is MNHNS, CDR2 SASEGT, per germline. The CDR3 spans 16 residues. Trimming took 0 bases from V and 7 from J; bases not matched to a gene: 10. The CDR3: CASSEAMASGNREQYF. The CDR3 coding sequence is TGTGCCAGCAGTGAAGCGATGGCTAGCGGGAATCGGGAGCAGTACTTC.

The rearrangement joins TRBV27 to TRBJ1-1; tentatively, D is TRBD1 (6 bases). The V end was cut by 8 bases, the J end by 5 bases, with 15 bases between. Germline values: CDR1 MNHEY, CDR2 SMNVEV (reference sequence). The CDR3 contains 13 residues. This CDR3 is CASHTGFWTEAFF. The CDR3 DNA follows: TGTGCCAGCCATACAGGGTTTTGGACTGAAGCTTTCTTT.

This chain uses TRBV19 with TRBJ2-7; the match to TRBD2 covers 11 bases. The germline V gene has CDR1 LNHDA and CDR2 SQIVND (reference sequence). This CDR3 has 14 amino acids. Trimming cost V 8 bases and J 2 bases; bases outside gene matches: 5. CDR3 nucleotide sequence: TGTGCCAGTTCCCCTAGCGGGAGGACCTACGAGCAGTACTTC. Protein: CASSPSGRTYEQYF.

The chain is built from TRBV5-1 and TRBJ1-1; 8 nucleotides align to TRBD1. The ends lost 4 bases at V and 1 base at J; junction bases unmatched: 9. CDR3 length equals 16 residues. CDR1 is SGHRS and CDR2 is YFSETQ in the germline V gene. The CDR3, as DNA: TGCGCCAGCAGCCTCACAGGGGGTAGTAGGAACACTGAAGCTTTCTTT. It translates to CASSLTGGSRNTEAFF.